This note documents a single TCR beta chain sequence. In this sample, this clone turned up once. Its antigen has not been determined. Base qualities are not provided; no much larger clone lies one nucleotide away. Genomic DNA was isolated from the sorted cells so that the TCRbeta CDR3 region could be sequenced. The immunoSEQ Assay was used for sequencing of TCRbeta CDR3 regions. TCRdb stores this immuneACCESS table with in-frame sequences only. Part of the clones is absent; in the studies checked, under half of the shortfall reflects unresolved V genes, and no reason is known for the rest. The sample table shows 65,000 to 80,000 clones, and 75% to 85% are seen once. 7% to 9.5% of the sample belongs to the ten largest clones. According to the germline V gene, CDR1 reads KGHSH and CDR2 reads LQKENI. Compared with germline, V lacks 3 bases and J lacks 5 bases; bases without a gene match: 8. The CDR3 covers 15 residues, taking in both the cysteine and the phenylalanine. Only the CDR3 DNA stays, 45 bases, in frame from base 1.

Patients with a history of autoimmune disease or receiving systemic immunosuppression were excluded from the trial. In every dose cohort, peripheral blood was drawn for TCR sequencing at baseline, cycle 4 day 1, and cycle 7 day 1. Samples came from an open-label, multicenter, first-in-human phase I dose-escalation trial of ivuxolimab. Adults with locally advanced or metastatic melanoma, renal cell carcinoma, hepatocellular carcinoma or head and neck squamous cell carcinoma were enrolled in the trial. CD4+ and CD8+ T cells were sorted separately from peripheral blood before TCR sequencing. This specimen belongs to a study of OX40 agonist ivuxolimab in advanced cancers. In terms of the full investigation: Ivuxolimab, which targeted the costimulatory receptor OX40 (CD134), was an agonistic, fully human IgG2 monoclonal antibody. Intravenous ivuxolimab was administered to patients every 2 weeks at six dose levels: 0.01, 0.1, 0.3, 1.5, 3 and 10 mg/kg. The point of sequencing TCRbeta in the periphery was to test whether ivuxolimab changed TCR sequence diversity and drove clonal T-cell expansion. Patients were allowed to have had prior anti-PD-1, anti-PD-L1 or anti-CTLA-4 therapy, and more than 35% of the dose-escalation patients had been treated with checkpoint inhibitors. Partial responses occurred in three dose-escalation patients, of whom one had hepatocellular carcinoma and two had cutaneous melanoma. In the dose-escalation cohort, around four fifths of patients were male, and the mean age was approximately 64 years, with a range of about 23 to 80. The paper covers the monotherapy dose-escalation part of the phase I ivuxolimab trial, which included N ≈ 52 patients. Of the roughly 54 patients in dose escalation, about 20 had hepatocellular carcinoma, some 15 had melanoma, 9 had renal cell carcinoma and 9 had head and neck cancer. What the study reported, not specific to this receptor: At doses of 0.1 to 3.0 mg/kg, clonal expansion of both CD4+ and CD8+ T cells in blood was seen between baseline and week 6. Low levels of normalized T-cell clonal expansion were also seen in some patients who did not respond. In the 0.1-3.0 mg/kg groups, partial responders were among the patients with the lowest normalized peripheral clonal expansion, particularly in CD8+ T cells. After ivuxolimab, more expanded clones were found on average in CD8+ T cells than in CD4+ T cells. Which antigens the clonally expanded peripheral T cells were specific for was not determined.

The chain joins TRBV18 to TRBJ2-7, with 9 bases in between that match TRBD2. Sequences were derived from CD4+ or CD8+ T cells sorted from blood, sampled in a trial of the OX40 agonist ivuxolimab. The sequence was obtained from an adult with an advanced solid tumor such as melanoma, head and neck, liver or kidney cancer. The DNA sequence reads TGTGCCAGCTCACCGAGGCTAGCGGGACTCGACGAGCAGTACTTC. Translated, it reads CASSPRLAGLDEQYF.